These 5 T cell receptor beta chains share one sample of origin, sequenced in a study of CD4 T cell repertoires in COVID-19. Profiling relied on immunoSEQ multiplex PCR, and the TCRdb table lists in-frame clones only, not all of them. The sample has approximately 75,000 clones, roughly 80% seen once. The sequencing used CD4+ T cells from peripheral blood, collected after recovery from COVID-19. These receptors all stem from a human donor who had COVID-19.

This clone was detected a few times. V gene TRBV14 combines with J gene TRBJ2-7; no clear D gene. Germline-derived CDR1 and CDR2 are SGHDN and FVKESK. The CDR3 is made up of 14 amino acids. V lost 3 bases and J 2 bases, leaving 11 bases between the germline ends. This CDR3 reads CASSQVWSPYEQYF. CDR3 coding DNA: TGTGCCAGCAGCCAGGTCTGGAGTCCCTACGAGCAGTACTTC.

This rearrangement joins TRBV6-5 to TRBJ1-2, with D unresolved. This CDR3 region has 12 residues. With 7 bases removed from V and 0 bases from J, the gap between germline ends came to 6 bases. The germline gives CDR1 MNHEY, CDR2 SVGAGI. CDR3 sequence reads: CASKHSNYGYTF. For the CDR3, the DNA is TGTGCCAGCAAACACTCTAACTATGGCTACACCTTC.

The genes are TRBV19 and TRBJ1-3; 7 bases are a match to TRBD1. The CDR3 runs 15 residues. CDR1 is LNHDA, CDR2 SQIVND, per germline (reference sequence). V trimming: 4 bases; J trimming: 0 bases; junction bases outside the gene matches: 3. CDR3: CASSTTGDSGNTIYF. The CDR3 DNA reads TGTGCCAGTAGTACTACAGGGGACTCTGGAAACACCATATATTTT. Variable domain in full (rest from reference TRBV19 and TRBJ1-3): DGGITQSPKYLFRKEGQNVTLSCEQNLNHDAMYWYRQDPGQGLRLIYYSQIVNDFQKGDIAEGYSVSREKKESFPLTVTSAQKNPTAFYLCASSTTGDSGNTIYFGEGSWLTVV.

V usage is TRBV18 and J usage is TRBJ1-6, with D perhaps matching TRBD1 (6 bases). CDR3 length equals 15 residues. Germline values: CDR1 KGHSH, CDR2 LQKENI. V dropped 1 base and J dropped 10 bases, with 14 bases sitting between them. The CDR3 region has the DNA TGTGCCAGCTCACCACAACAGGGCCCGGAGTCACCCCTCCACTTT. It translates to CASSPQQGPESPLHF. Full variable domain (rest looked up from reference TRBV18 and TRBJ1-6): NAGVMQNPRHLVRRRGQEARLRCSPMKGHSHVYWYRQLPEEGLKFMVYLQKENIIDESGMPKERFSAEFPKEGPSILRIQQVVRGDSAAYFCASSPQQGPESPLHFGNGTRLTVT.

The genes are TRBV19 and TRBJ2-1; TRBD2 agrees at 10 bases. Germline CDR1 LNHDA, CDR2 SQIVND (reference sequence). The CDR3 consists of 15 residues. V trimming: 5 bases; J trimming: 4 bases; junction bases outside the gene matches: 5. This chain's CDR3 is CASSSSGSVYNEQFF. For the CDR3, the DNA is TGTGCCAGTAGTTCTAGCGGGAGTGTGTACAATGAGCAGTTCTTC.